Below are 18 T cell receptor beta chains sequenced from a single sample in a study of cytomegalovirus exposure and HLA in healthy donors. Primers included in the PCR were 60 Vbeta and 13 Jbeta primers. Using immunoSEQ multiplex PCR, the repertoire was profiled, and TCRdb retains in-frame clones only, with some absent. The sample records some 160,000 clones, 81% being singletons. What was sequenced was PBMCs. Every receptor here comes from a man between 50 and 59 years old in good health and CMV-seropositive.

V and J are TRBV4-3 and TRBJ2-5, with 9 bases that match TRBD2. Near its end, the DNA agrees better with TRBJ2-7, so the J call may be wrong. CDR1 and CDR2 from the germline V gene are LGHNA and YSLEER. CDR3 size: 17 residues. The DNA for the CDR3 is TGCGCCAGCAGCCATGCTCGGACTAGCGCCAGCTCCTACGAGCAGTACTTC. Translating it yields CASSHARTSASSYEQYF.

V gene TRBV2 combines with J gene TRBJ2-7; D not certain. This CDR3 is built from 11 residues. CDR1 SNHLY and CDR2 FYNNEI come from the germline V gene. The CDR3 region is CAGGLTYEQYF. In DNA form, the CDR3 reads TGTGCGGGTGGGCTTACCTACGAGCAGTACTTC.

The chain links TRBV4-1 to TRBJ1-2; D unresolved. The V end lost 4 bases, the J end lost 8 bases, and 8 bases lay between the germline ends. Per germline, CDR1 MGHRA and CDR2 YSYEKL. CDR3 size: 11 residues. The CDR3 nucleotides are TGCGCCAGCAGCCCCGGCGGAGGCTACACCTTC. It translates to CASSPGGGYTF.

The table lists this clone with a count of one. The chain is built from TRBV11-2 and TRBJ2-1; TRBD2 matches 12 bases. The germline gives CDR1 SGHAT, CDR2 FQNNGV. The CDR3 is 17 residues long. V shed 0 bases, J shed 9 bases, and the junction held 9 bases outside the gene matches. CDR3 loop: CASSLDLTSGSVGEQFF. CDR3 nucleotides: TGTGCCAGCAGCTTAGACCTGACTAGCGGGAGTGTTGGTGAGCAGTTCTTC.

The V gene is TRBV29-1, the J gene TRBJ2-1, with D possibly TRBD2 on 5 matching bases. With 6 bases removed from V and 7 bases from J, the gap between germline ends came to 16 bases. CDR3 length: 13 residues. Germline loops: CDR1 SQVTM, CDR2 ANQGSEA. The CDR3 DNA follows: TGCAGCGTGGACCCCCTAGCTGAGAATGAGCAGTTCTTC. Translation: CSVDPLAENEQFF.

Worth noting for this clone: At one end the junction does not follow the germline gene, possibly because of a read error. V and J are TRBV11-3 and TRBJ2-1; TRBD2 aligns across 8 bases. This CDR3 is built from 16 residues. The germline V gene encodes CDR1 SGHNT and CDR2 YENEEA. The CDR3 loop reads CASSLVASGPYNEQFF. The CDR3 coding sequence is TGTGCCAGCAGCTTAGTGGCTAGCGGGCCCTATAATGAGCAGTTCTTC.

The chain carries TRBV5-1 and TRBJ2-3; D might be TRBD1 (6 bases). Germline loops: CDR1 SGHRS, CDR2 YFSETQ. V lost 5 bases and J 2 bases, leaving 9 bases between the germline ends. The CDR3 sequence is 13 residues long. CDR3 DNA: TGCGCCAGCAGACGACAGGTCACAGATACGCAGTATTTT. This translates into CASRRQVTDTQYF.

The CDR3 here is CASSGGVYTEAFF. Written as DNA, the CDR3 is TGTGCCAGCAGTGGGGGGGTGTACACTGAAGCTTTCTTT. The chain joins TRBV25-1 to TRBJ1-1; D perhaps matches TRBD1 (5 bases). The CDR3 runs 13 residues. Trimming stripped 4 bases from V and 3 bases from J, with 9 bases between. Germline assignment: CDR1 MGHDK and CDR2 SYGVNS.

This chain connects TRBV4-3 to TRBJ2-7; maybe TRBD2 (6 bases). CDR1 LGHNA and CDR2 YSLEER come from the germline V gene. The CDR3 sequence is 18 residues long. Trimming took 0 bases from V and 2 from J, leaving 20 bases between them. CDR3 sequence reads: CASSQDWVGGGMAYEQYF. In DNA form, the CDR3 reads TGCGCCAGCAGCCAAGATTGGGTGGGTGGCGGGATGGCCTACGAGCAGTACTTC.

The V gene is TRBV5-1, the J gene TRBJ2-5; 7 positions agree with TRBD2. Germline CDR1 reads SGHRS; CDR2 reads YFSETQ. The CDR3 is made up of 11 amino acids. Losses at the gene ends were 7 bases for V and 5 bases for J; bases not matched to a gene: 2. The CDR3 region has the DNA TGCGCCAGCGGGACTAAGGAGACCCAGTACTTC. It specifies CASGTKETQYF.

The chain uses TRBV6-6 and TRBJ1-1, with TRBD1 identical over 11 bases. Germline V gene data show CDR1 as MNHNY and CDR2 as SVGAGI (reference sequence). The CDR3 sequence is 16 residues long. With 2 bases clipped from V and 7 bases from J, the junction kept 9 bases outside the gene matches. This chain's CDR3 is CASSYRTGGAGHEAFF. The CDR3 coding sequence is TGTGCCAGCAGTTACAGGACAGGGGGCGCGGGACATGAAGCTTTCTTT.

V is TRBV18 and J is TRBJ1-4, with a tentative D call TRBD1 (5 bases). V lost 10 bases, J lost 1 base, and 10 bases lay in between. This CDR3 spans 13 amino acids. Germline-derived CDR1 and CDR2 are KGHSH and LQKENI. The CDR3 loop reads CATRGGTNEKLFF. CDR3 sequence (DNA): TGTGCCACGCGCGGGGGAACTAATGAAAAACTGTTTTTT. The full variable domain, rest sourced from reference TRBV18 and TRBJ1-4, is NAGVMQNPRHLVRRRGQEARLRCSPMKGHSHVYWYRQLPEEGLKFMVYLQKENIIDESGMPKERFSAEFPKEGPSILRIQQVVRGDSAAYFCATRGGTNEKLFFGSGTQLSVL.

The chain recombines TRBV4-3 with TRBJ1-5, with TRBD1 as a possible D gene (5 bases). V was shortened by 0 bases and J by 1 base, with 7 bases between the two germline ends. Germline V gene sequence: CDR1 LGHNA, CDR2 YSLEER. This CDR3 is built from 15 residues. The CDR3, as DNA: TGCGCCAGCAGCCAAGACAGGGTAAGCAATCAGCCCCAGCATTTT. Protein sequence: CASSQDRVSNQPQHF.

This clone was picked up one time. The chain combines TRBV7-2 with TRBJ1-2; D is undetermined. Deletions cut 4 bases from V and 5 bases from J, with 5 bases between. From germline, CDR1 is SGHTA and CDR2 FQGNSA. This CDR3 is 11 amino acids long. The CDR3 region is CASSSLYGYTF. In DNA form, the CDR3 reads TGTGCCAGCAGCTCCCTTTATGGCTACACCTTC.

In regard to this clone: The same CDR3 arises from other DNA sequences in this sample as well. The chain joins TRBV5-4 to TRBJ2-3, with no clear D. CDR1 is SGHNT, CDR2 YYREEE, per germline (reference sequence). Trimming left V 4 bases short and J 2 bases short, with 5 bases between. This CDR3 has 12 residues. CDR3 nucleotides: TGTGCCAGCAGCACTTCCACAGATACGCAGTATTTT. Translated, it gives CASSTSTDTQYF.

The chain links TRBV7-3 to TRBJ2-2, with D possibly TRBD2 on 5 matching bases. Trimming removed 1 base from V and 3 bases from J, with 12 bases in between. This CDR3 contains 16 residues. CDR1 is SGHTA, CDR2 FQGTGA, per germline. CDR3 residues: CASSLNSAGYTGELFF. In DNA, the CDR3 is TGTGCCAGCAGCTTAAATAGTGCGGGTTACACCGGGGAGCTGTTTTTT.

The chain recombines TRBV5-6 with TRBJ2-3, with 7 bases identical to TRBD2. The CDR3 totals 14 residues. Per germline, CDR1 SGHDT and CDR2 YYEEEE. V shed 4 bases and J 4 bases; nucleotides not matched to a gene: 6. The CDR3 spells CASSRRLASDTQYF. For the CDR3, the DNA is TGTGCCAGCAGCCGCAGACTAGCTTCAGATACGCAGTATTTT.

The rearrangement links TRBV30 to TRBJ2-2; TRBD1 aligns across 8 bases. CDR1 and CDR2 from the germline V gene are GTSNPN and SVGIG (reference sequence). The trim removed 2 bases at V and 7 bases at J, leaving 12 bases unmatched. CDR3 size: 16 residues. The CDR3 region is CAWSTWGTGSGGELFF. The DNA of the CDR3 is TGTGCCTGGAGTACTTGGGGGACAGGTTCAGGCGGGGAGCTGTTTTTT.